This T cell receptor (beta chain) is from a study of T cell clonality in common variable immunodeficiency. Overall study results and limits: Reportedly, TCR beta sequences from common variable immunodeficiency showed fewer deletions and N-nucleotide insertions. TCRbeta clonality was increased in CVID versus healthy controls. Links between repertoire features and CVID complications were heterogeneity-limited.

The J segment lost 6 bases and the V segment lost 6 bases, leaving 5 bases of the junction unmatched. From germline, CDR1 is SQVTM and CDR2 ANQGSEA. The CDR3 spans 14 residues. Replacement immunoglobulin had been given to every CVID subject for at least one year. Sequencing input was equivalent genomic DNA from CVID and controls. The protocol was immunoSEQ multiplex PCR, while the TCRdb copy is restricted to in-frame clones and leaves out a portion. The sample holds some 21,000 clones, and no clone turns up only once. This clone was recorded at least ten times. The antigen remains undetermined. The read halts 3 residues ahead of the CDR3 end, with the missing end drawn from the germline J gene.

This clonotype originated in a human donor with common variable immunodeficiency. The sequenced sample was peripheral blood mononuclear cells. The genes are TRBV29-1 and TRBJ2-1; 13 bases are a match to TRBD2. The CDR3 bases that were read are TGCAGCGTGGGCTGGACTAGCGGGAGCAATGAG. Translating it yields CSVGWTSGSNE. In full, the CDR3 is CSVGWTSGSNEQFF.